The 22 T cell receptor beta chains presented below share a single source sample, sequenced in a study of blood T cell repertoires in COVID-19. Sequencing used immunoSEQ multiplex PCR; TCRdb keeps in-frame clones, though not all of them. The sample records 150,000 to 200,000 clones, about 80% being singletons. The sample consisted of PBMCs or T cells enriched from blood (not recorded which). Every receptor here comes from a man in his sixties who had been exposed to COVID-19.

The V gene is TRBV10-1, the J gene TRBJ2-1, with D perhaps TRBD1 (6 bases). Trimming took off 0 bases at V and 7 bases at J, with 13 bases between the two ends. Germline V lookup: CDR1 WNHNN, CDR2 SYGVQD (reference sequence). The CDR3 loop spans 15 amino acids. DNA of the CDR3: TGCGCCAGCAGTGAGTCGAATGGGGGCGCGAATGAGCAGTTCTTC. As protein: CASSESNGGANEQFF.

The chain joins TRBV2 to TRBJ1-1, with TRBD1 identical over 9 bases. CDR3 length: 15 amino acids. Germline V lookup: CDR1 SNHLY, CDR2 FYNNEI. After removal of 5 bases from V and 1 base from J, the junction contained 5 bases not matched to a gene. CDR3: CASSRDRGGNTEAFF. The CDR3, as DNA: TGTGCCAGCAGTAGAGACAGGGGGGGGAACACTGAAGCTTTCTTT. Drawing the rest from reference TRBV2 and TRBJ1-1, the complete variable domain is EPEVTQTPSHQVTQMGQEVILRCVPISNHLYFYWYRQILGQKVEFLVSFYNNEISEKSEIFDDQFSVERPDGSNFTLKIRSTKLEDSAMYFCASSRDRGGNTEAFFGQGTRLTVV.

V and J are TRBV10-3 and TRBJ2-1; D gene unclear. Germline lookup yields CDR1 ENHRY and CDR2 SYGVKD. V dropped 3 bases and J dropped 6 bases, with 3 bases sitting between them. CDR3 length: 11 amino acids. The DNA for the CDR3 is TGTGCCATCAGTGACGGCAATGAGCAGTTCTTC. The encoded protein is CAISDGNEQFF.

V is TRBV30 and J is TRBJ2-7; TRBD1 aligns across 7 bases. Germline V gives CDR1 GTSNPN, CDR2 SVGIG (reference sequence). The CDR3 has 13 amino acids. After removal of 0 bases from V and 1 base from J, the junction contained 0 bases not matched to a gene. The CDR3: CAWSVGQSYEQYF. The CDR3 coding sequence is TGTGCCTGGAGTGTGGGACAGTCCTACGAGCAGTACTTC.

The V gene is TRBV2, the J gene TRBJ1-6; 7 nucleotides agree with TRBD1. V gave up 1 base and J gave up 0 bases; unmatched junction bases: 12. The CDR3 covers 20 residues. Germline CDR1 SNHLY, CDR2 FYNNEI. CDR3 sequence (DNA): TGTGCCAGCAGTGAAGGGGTAGCAGGGGGTCCTAGCTCCTATAATTCACCCCTCCACTTT. Translation: CASSEGVAGGPSSYNSPLHF.

Note on this clone: This specimen includes other DNA sequences encoding the same CDR3. The CDR3 is CASSQGQGFPGELFF. CDR3 bases: TGTGCCAGCAGCCAAGGACAGGGATTCCCCGGGGAGCTGTTTTTT. The chain uses TRBV14 and TRBJ2-2; 7 bases align to TRBD1. Trimming cost V 1 base and J 6 bases; bases outside gene matches: 5. CDR3 length: 15 residues. Germline V gene data show CDR1 as SGHDN and CDR2 as FVKESK.

The chain couples TRBV6-5 to TRBJ1-6; 8 nucleotides line up with TRBD1. CDR3 length: 16 amino acids. Germline V gives CDR1 MNHEY, CDR2 SVGAGI. The J segment lost 9 bases and the V segment lost 4 bases, leaving 11 bases of the junction unmatched. CDR3 in amino acids: CASSSPRQGTSSPLHF. Written as DNA, the CDR3 is TGTGCCAGCAGTTCCCCTCGACAGGGGACCTCTTCACCCCTCCACTTT.

The genes are TRBV7-2 and TRBJ2-7, with TRBD2 matching 8 bases. CDR1 and CDR2 from the germline V gene are SGHTA and FQGNSA. The J segment lost 5 bases and the V segment lost 4 bases, leaving 13 bases of the junction unmatched. CDR3 length: 16 residues. In DNA form, the CDR3 reads TGTGCCAGCAGCTCTGGAGGACTAGCAGTATTAGACGAGCAGTACTTC. This encodes CASSSGGLAVLDEQYF.

This chain joins TRBV7-4 and TRBJ2-3; 8 nucleotides match TRBD2. The CDR3 loop spans 18 amino acids. Germline V gives CDR1 SGHVT, CDR2 SQSDAQ. V gave up 2 bases and J gave up 5 bases; unmatched junction bases: 15. The CDR3 DNA sequence: TGTGCCAGCAGCTTAAGGGCGGGAGGTTGTGGGGGTGGAGATACGCAGTATTTT. It specifies CASSLRAGGCGGGDTQYF.

This chain connects TRBV9 to TRBJ2-7; tentatively, D is TRBD1 (5 bases). The CDR3 length is 17 residues. Between the trimmed V and J ends, which lost 0 bases and 2 bases, there was a span of 18 bases. Germline CDR1 and CDR2: SGDLS and YYNGEE. The chain's CDR3 is CASSVGEWGRRTYEQYF. The CDR3 DNA reads as TGTGCCAGCAGCGTAGGTGAATGGGGCAGGCGAACCTACGAGCAGTACTTC.

The chain uses TRBV27 and TRBJ1-2; 7 nucleotides match TRBD1. V lost 6 bases and J lost 9; bases outside the gene matches: 13. This CDR3 region has 14 residues. Germline CDR1 reads MNHEY; CDR2 reads SMNVEV (reference sequence). For the CDR3, the DNA is TGTGCCAGCAGCTTGACAGGGACCAAGGTGAGCTACACCTTC. As protein: CASSLTGTKVSYTF.

The rearrangement joins TRBV5-1 to TRBJ1-3; the match to TRBD1 covers 9 bases. Germline V gene data show CDR1 as SGHRS and CDR2 as YFSETQ. J lost 2 bases, V lost 4 bases, and 4 bases had no gene match. The CDR3 has 15 residues. The CDR3 bases are TGCGCCAGCAGCCCTGGGACAGGGACTGGAAACACCATATATTTT. Protein sequence: CASSPGTGTGNTIYF.

This chain joins TRBV30 and TRBJ2-2, with 8 bases aligning to TRBD2. Germline-derived CDR1 and CDR2 are GTSNPN and SVGIG (reference sequence). This CDR3 comprises 16 residues. Unmatched junction bases numbered 10, after V lost 5 bases and J lost 2 bases. The CDR3 sequence is CAWSSLAGGNTGELFF. The CDR3 coding sequence is TGTGCCTGGTCCTCTCTTGCGGGAGGCAACACCGGGGAGCTGTTTTTT.

This rearrangement joins TRBV7-2 to TRBJ1-5; no reliable D call. Germline CDR1 SGHTA, CDR2 FQGNSA. The CDR3 is made up of 15 amino acids. V was trimmed by 1 base and J by 1 base, leaving 8 bases between them. The CDR3 coding sequence is TGTGCCAGCAGCTTAGAGTATCGGAGCAATCAGCCCCAGCATTTT. Translation gives CASSLEYRSNQPQHF.

The V and J genes are TRBV11-2 and TRBJ1-1, with a tentative D call TRBD1 (6 bases). Germline V lookup: CDR1 SGHAT, CDR2 FQNNGV. Trimming stripped 2 bases from V and 4 bases from J, with 11 bases between. The CDR3 has 14 amino acids. The CDR3 sequence: CASSLKARGTEAFF. As DNA, the CDR3 is TGTGCCAGCAGCTTAAAGGCCAGGGGCACTGAAGCTTTCTTT.

The chain uses TRBV5-4 and TRBJ2-3, with D perhaps matching TRBD2 (5 bases). V was pared by 0 bases and J by 4 bases, with 12 bases between. The length of the CDR3 is 15 residues. The germline V gene encodes CDR1 SGHNT and CDR2 YYREEE (reference sequence). The CDR3: CASSLAGAGADTQYF. The CDR3 DNA reads TGTGCCAGCAGCTTGGCAGGAGCCGGGGCAGATACGCAGTATTTT.

The chain links TRBV6-6 to TRBJ2-6, with TRBD2 matching 8 bases. V was clipped by 6 bases and J by 1 base; unmatched bases: 14. The CDR3 spans 19 residues. Looked up from germline, CDR1 is MNHNY and CDR2 is SVGAGI (reference sequence). The CDR3 sequence is CASSYRAGTRGSGANVLTF. CDR3 nucleotides: TGTGCCAGCAGCTACAGAGCCGGGACTAGGGGTTCTGGGGCCAACGTCCTGACTTTC.

The V call is TRBV5-1, the J call TRBJ2-1; TRBD2 matches at 10 bases. V dropped 3 bases and J dropped 7; count of bases not matched to a gene: 13. The CDR3 has 17 residues. Germline V gene sequence: CDR1 SGHRS, CDR2 YFSETQ. CDR3 loop: CASSSPAGGLVENEQFF. The DNA for the CDR3 is TGCGCCAGCAGCTCTCCAGCGGGGGGGTTGGTGGAGAATGAGCAGTTCTTC.

The rearrangement uses TRBV6-2 or TRBV6-3 and TRBJ1-5; the D gene is possibly TRBD1 (5 bases). The length of the CDR3 is 12 residues. Germline values: CDR1 MNHEY, CDR2 SVGEGT. Trimming stripped 4 bases from V and 7 bases from J, with 8 bases between. The CDR3 spells CASSSGRQPQHF. CDR3 DNA: TGTGCCAGCAGTTCAGGGAGGCAGCCCCAGCATTTT.

CDR3 protein: CASSILGDQPQHF. CDR3 bases: TGTGCCAGTAGTATTTTAGGGGATCAGCCCCAGCATTTT. The gene calls are TRBV19 and TRBJ1-5; a possible D gene is TRBD1 (5 bases). Germline V gene sequence: CDR1 LNHDA, CDR2 SQIVND (reference sequence). V was pared by 3 bases and J by 5 bases, with 8 bases between. The CDR3 is 13 residues long.

This chain links TRBV24-1 with TRBJ2-5, with 12 bases lining up with TRBD2. The J segment lost 5 bases and the V segment lost 3 bases, leaving 3 bases of the junction unmatched. The V gene's germline CDR1 is KGHDR and CDR2 SFDVKD. This CDR3 spans 15 amino acids. The CDR3 coding sequence is TGTGCCACCAGTGATACGACTAGCGGGAGTGAGACCCAGTACTTC. Residues: CATSDTTSGSETQYF.

This chain joins TRBV7-3 and TRBJ1-2; D is ambiguous. The CDR3 totals 13 residues. Trimming left V 4 bases short and J 7 bases short, with 13 bases between. Germline values: CDR1 SGHTA, CDR2 FQGTGA. The CDR3 bases are TGTGCCAGCAGCTCGCATGGTGCGGTTGGCTACACCTTC. It yields the protein CASSSHGAVGYTF.